The T cell receptor beta chain described here comes from a study of blood T cell repertoires in COVID-19. Overall study context: Samples taken during acute and convalescent COVID-19 were collected in the United States, Italy and Spain. Sources were T cells, B-cell-depleted T cells, or PBMCs; the material itself was cDNA or gDNA.

Germline loops: CDR1 SNHLY, CDR2 FYNNEI. V was pared by 11 bases and J by 5 bases, with 10 bases between. The CDR3 runs 10 residues. Per the authors' pipeline: By means of reference gene primer amplification, nucleated cell counts were estimated. This table comes from immunoSEQ multiplex PCR, and its TCRdb copy is limited to in-frame clones, with some not included. V and J calls and clone size are copied from that table; D and trimming were computed from the DNA. The sample consists of approximately 100,000 clones, more than 85% of them appearing once. Sequencing was performed on peripheral blood. The V gene is TRBV2, the J gene TRBJ2-7; D perhaps matches TRBD2 (5 bases). The source of this sequence is a human donor in a cohort sampled during active COVID-19. CDR3 loop: CASAGNEQYF. CDR3 sequence (DNA): TGTGCCTCGGCGGGTAACGAGCAGTACTTC. The complete variable domain, with remaining parts taken from reference TRBV2 and TRBJ2-7, reads EPEVTQTPSHQVTQMGQEVILRCVPISNHLYFYWYRQILGQKVEFLVSFYNNEISEKSEIFDDQFSVERPDGSNFTLKIRSTKLEDSAMYFCASAGNEQYFGPGTRLTVT.